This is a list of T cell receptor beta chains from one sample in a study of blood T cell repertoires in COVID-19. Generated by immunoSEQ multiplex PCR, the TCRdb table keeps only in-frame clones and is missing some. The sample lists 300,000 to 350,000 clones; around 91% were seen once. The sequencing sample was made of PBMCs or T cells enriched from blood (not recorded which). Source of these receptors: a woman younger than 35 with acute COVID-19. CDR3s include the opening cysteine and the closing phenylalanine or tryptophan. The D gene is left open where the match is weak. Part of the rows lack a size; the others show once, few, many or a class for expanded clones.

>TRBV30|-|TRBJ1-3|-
TGTGCTGGGCGGGGGAGCCCTGGAAACACCATATATTTT
CAGRGSPGNTIYF
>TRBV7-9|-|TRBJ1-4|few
TGTGCCAGCAGCTTACTTAACAGGGTTGTAATTGAAAAACTGTTTTTT
CASSLLNRVVIEKLFF
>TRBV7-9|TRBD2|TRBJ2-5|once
TGTGCCAGCAGCTTAAACGGATTCGGGGGGTCTAGGGAGACCCAGTACTTC
CASSLNGFGGSRETQYF
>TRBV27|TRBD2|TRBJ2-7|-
TGTGCCAGCAGTTTCTCCGGGGGACTAGCGGGAGGGCGCGAGCAGTACTTC
CASSFSGGLAGGREQYF
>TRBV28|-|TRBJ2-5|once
TGTGCCAGCAGTTTAGATCGGGAGACCCAGTACTTC
CASSLDRETQYF
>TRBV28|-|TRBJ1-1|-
TGTGCCAGCAGCACGGGCACTGAAGCTTTCTTT
CASSTGTEAFF
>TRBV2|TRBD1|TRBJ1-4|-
TGTGCCAGCCGGGACAGGGTTTCTGAAAAACTGTTTTTT
CASRDRVSEKLFF
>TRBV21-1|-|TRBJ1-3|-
TGTGCCAGCACCCCGCGGGGGGGTAACGGAAACACCATATATTTT
CASTPRGGNGNTIYF
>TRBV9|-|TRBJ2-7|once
TGTGCCAGCAGCGTAGGAGTTGATGGAACTAACTCCTACGAGCAGTACTTC
CASSVGVDGTNSYEQYF
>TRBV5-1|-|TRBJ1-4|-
TGCGCCAGCAGCTTGTCCCGGGGTGAAAAACTGTTTTTT
CASSLSRGEKLFF
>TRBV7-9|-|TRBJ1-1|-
TGTGCCAGCAGCTCGACCCTCGGGGGCACTGAAGCTTTCTTT
CASSSTLGGTEAFF
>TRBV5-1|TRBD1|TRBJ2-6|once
TGCGCCAGCAGCCGGTCGACAGGGGGAATGGCCAACGTCCTGACTTTC
CASSRSTGGMANVLTF
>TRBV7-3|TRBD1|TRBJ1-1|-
TGTGCCAGCAGCTTACGAGACAGGGGGCCGAACACTGAAGCTTTCTTT
CASSLRDRGPNTEAFF
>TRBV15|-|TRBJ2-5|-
TGTGCCACCAGCAGACCGACTGGTGGCCAAGAGACCCAGTACTTC
CATSRPTGGQETQYF
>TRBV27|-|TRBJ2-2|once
TGTGCCAGCAGTCTCTCGGGTAGCGTGATCACCGGGGAGCTGTTTTTT
CASSLSGSVITGELFF
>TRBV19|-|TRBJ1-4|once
TGTGCCAGTAGTATATATACGGGGGGGCGAGGGACTAATGAAAAACTGTTTTTT
CASSIYTGGRGTNEKLFF
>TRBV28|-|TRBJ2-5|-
TGTGCCAGCAGGAACCGGGACTCCTCCTCGGAGACCCAGTACTTC
CASRNRDSSSETQYF
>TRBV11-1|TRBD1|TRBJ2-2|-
TGTGCCAGCAGCCAGACAGGGGTGAACACCGGGGAGCTGTTTTTT
CASSQTGVNTGELFF
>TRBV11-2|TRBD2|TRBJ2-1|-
TGTGCCAGCAGCCCCTCCAGGTGGGGACTAGAATCTCATGAGCAGTTCTTC
CASSPSRWGLESHEQFF
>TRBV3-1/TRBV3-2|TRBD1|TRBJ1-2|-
TGTGCCAGCAGCCAAGGGGCACAGGGGGCGCGGGATGGCTACACCTTC
CASSQGAQGARDGYTF
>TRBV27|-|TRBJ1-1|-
TGTGCCAGCAGTTTATCCGGCGACACCTTGAACACTGAAGCTTTCTTT
CASSLSGDTLNTEAFF
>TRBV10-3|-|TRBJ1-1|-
TGTGCCATCAGTGAGTCCACCAGGGATAACACTGAAGCTTTCTTT
CAISESTRDNTEAFF
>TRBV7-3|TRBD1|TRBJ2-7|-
TGTGCCAGCAGCTTAACCGGCAGGGGGTCCTACGAGCAGTACTTC
CASSLTGRGSYEQYF
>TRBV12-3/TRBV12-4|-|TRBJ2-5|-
TGTGCCAGCAGGGCGACTGGGGAGACCCAGTACTTC
CASRATGETQYF
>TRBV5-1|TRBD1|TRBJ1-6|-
TGCGCCAGCAGCCCGGGACAGGGGGCCGGTAATTCACCCCTCCACTTT
CASSPGQGAGNSPLHF
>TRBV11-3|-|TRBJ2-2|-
TGTGCCAGCAGCCCCCCCCTTGGGAGGGGACAAACCGGGGAGCTGTTTTTT
CASSPPLGRGQTGELFF
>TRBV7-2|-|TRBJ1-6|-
TGTGCCAGCAGCTTAGTCTGGGGAGGGGAATCACCCCTCCACTTT
CASSLVWGGESPLHF
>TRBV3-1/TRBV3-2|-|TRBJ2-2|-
TGTGCCAGCAGCCCCTCCCTGAACACCGGGGAGCTGTTTTTT
CASSPSLNTGELFF
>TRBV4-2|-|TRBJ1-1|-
TGTGCCAGCAGCCTTAAACAGGGAGACACTGAAGCTTTCTTT
CASSLKQGDTEAFF
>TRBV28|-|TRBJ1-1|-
TGTGCCAGCAGTTACGACGGGGAAGCTTTCTTT
CASSYDGEAFF
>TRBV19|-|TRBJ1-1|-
TGTGCCAGTAGTATAGCGGACAGAGGGGGAGCTTTCTTT
CASSIADRGGAFF